This T cell receptor beta chain was found in a study of cytomegalovirus exposure and HLA in healthy donors. Overall study findings and caveats: Reported performance of the classifier showed diagnosis of cytomegalovirus status with high specificity and sensitivity.

Per germline, CDR1 SGHAT and CDR2 FQNNGV. V lost 6 bases to trimming and J lost 11 bases, with 16 bases between them. CDR3 length: 12 amino acids. About this clone itself: Its specificity is unknown.

Sequencing was performed with immunoSEQ multiplex PCR; in TCRdb, only in-frame clones are kept and a portion is missing. The sample contains some 170,000 clones, about 83% of which appear only once. This TCR was sampled from a woman aged 25-40 years in good health and CMV-seronegative. The chain recombines TRBV11-2 with TRBJ1-1, with a tentative D call TRBD1 (6 bases). The sequencing sample was made of PBMCs. The CDR3 sequence is CASRGTTGIAFF. CDR3 in DNA: TGTGCCAGCAGGGGAACTACAGGGATCGCTTTCTTT.